This entry lists 27 T cell receptor beta chains sequenced from one sample in a study of blood T cell repertoires in COVID-19. The assay was immunoSEQ multiplex PCR, and TCRdb's table has in-frame clones only and misses some. The repertoire holds a few hundred thousand clones, with 70% to 90% as singletons. The material sequenced was PBMCs or T cells enriched from blood (not recorded which). The receptors here all came from a man aged 30 to 39 who had recovered from COVID-19.

The chain is built from TRBV29-1 and TRBJ2-5; D is possibly TRBD1 (6 bases). CDR3 length: 14 amino acids. Germline CDR1 reads SQVTM; CDR2 reads ANQGSEA. Trimming pared 7 bases from V and 5 bases from J, leaving 20 bases between. The CDR3, as DNA: TGCAGCGGGAAAAGGGACACACTGGGGGAGACCCAGTACTTC. Protein sequence: CSGKRDTLGETQYF.

The J gene is TRBJ1-1, the V gene TRBV29-1, with TRBD1 matching 9 bases. J was trimmed by 1 base and V by 4 bases; bases with no gene match: 7. Germline values: CDR1 SQVTM, CDR2 ANQGSEA. The CDR3 contains 15 residues. As DNA, the CDR3 is TGCAGCGTTGGGGGATACAGGGGGCAGAACACTGAAGCTTTCTTT. Translated: CSVGGYRGQNTEAFF.

Note on this clone: Other DNA sequences within the sample encode an identical CDR3. V is TRBV30 and J is TRBJ1-1; tentatively, D is TRBD1 (5 bases). Germline-derived CDR1 and CDR2 are GTSNPN and SVGIG (reference sequence). The CDR3 is 12 residues long. V was trimmed by 3 bases and J by 1 base, leaving 6 bases between them. CDR3 nucleotide sequence: TGTGCCTGGAGAAGGGGGAACACTGAAGCTTTCTTT. Its translation is CAWRRGNTEAFF.

The count of this clone is one. The V gene is TRBV5-1, the J gene TRBJ1-6; D perhaps matches TRBD1 (6 bases). Germline V gives CDR1 SGHRS, CDR2 YFSETQ. Trimming took off 2 bases at V and 8 bases at J, with 11 bases between the two ends. The length of the CDR3 is 14 residues. In DNA form, the CDR3 reads TGCGCCAGCAGCTTCGGGGCAGGGGATTCACCCCTCCACTTT. Amino acids: CASSFGAGDSPLHF.

The chain recombines TRBV29-1 with TRBJ1-2; 8 nucleotides match TRBD1. The CDR3 extends over 15 amino acids. The ends lost 6 bases at V and 8 bases at J; junction bases unmatched: 17. The V gene's germline CDR1 is SQVTM and CDR2 ANQGSEA. The CDR3 DNA sequence: TGCAGCGTCTCCGCCGGGACAGGAGTCCTCGGGGGCTACACCTTC. This sequence encodes CSVSAGTGVLGGYTF.

V and J are TRBV3-1 (or the pseudogene TRBV3-2) and TRBJ1-2; D perhaps matches TRBD1 (6 bases). V lost 1 base and J 7 bases, leaving 13 bases between the germline ends. The CDR3 spans 14 residues. Germline CDR1 reads LGHDT; CDR2 reads YNNKEL (reference sequence). The CDR3 loop is CASSQVQGRGGYTF. CDR3 in DNA: TGTGCCAGCAGCCAAGTACAGGGAAGAGGTGGCTACACCTTC.

The chain links TRBV7-9 to TRBJ1-5, with 9 bases fitting TRBD1. The V gene's germline CDR1 is SEHNR and CDR2 FQNEAQ (reference sequence). J lost 4 bases, V lost 6 bases, and 7 bases had no gene match. This CDR3 is 15 amino acids long. This CDR3 reads CASSPTGGKNQPQHF. The CDR3 region has the DNA TGTGCCAGCAGTCCTACAGGGGGCAAAAATCAGCCCCAGCATTTT.

The chain couples TRBV14 to TRBJ1-1; TRBD1 is a possible D gene (5 bases). Germline V gives CDR1 SGHDN, CDR2 FVKESK. CDR3 length equals 16 residues. Trimming cost V 0 bases and J 3 bases, with 14 bases left between them. The CDR3 DNA reads as TGTGCCAGCAGCCAAGACATCGAAGGGGAGGACACTGAAGCTTTCTTT. Its translation: CASSQDIEGEDTEAFF.

The V and J genes are TRBV7-9 and TRBJ2-7; 9 nucleotides align to TRBD2. This CDR3 spans 14 amino acids. The junction had 4 bases not matched to a gene; V was cut back by 1 base and J by 6 bases. In germline, CDR1 is SEHNR, CDR2 FQNEAQ (reference sequence). The CDR3 region is CASSLGRGGAEQYF. CDR3 sequence (DNA): TGTGCCAGCAGCTTAGGGCGGGGGGGCGCCGAGCAGTACTTC.

The chain links TRBV7-8 to TRBJ2-5, with 8 bases identical to TRBD1. Germline V gives CDR1 SGHVS, CDR2 FQNEAQ. After removal of 6 bases from V and 5 bases from J, the junction contained 8 bases not matched to a gene. This CDR3 has 14 amino acids. This CDR3 reads CASRTTGGGETQYF. Here the CDR3 DNA reads TGTGCCAGCAGGACCACAGGGGGTGGGGAGACCCAGTACTTC.

The J gene is TRBJ1-2, the V gene TRBV6-5, with D perhaps matching TRBD1 (6 bases). Trimming cost V 8 bases and J 8 bases, with 21 bases left between them. The CDR3 totals 14 residues. In germline, CDR1 is MNHEY, CDR2 SVGAGI. For the CDR3, the DNA is TGTGCCAGCCGACAACCGACAGGCCCGGAGGGCTACACCTTC. Its protein is CASRQPTGPEGYTF.

The chain carries TRBV5-1 and TRBJ2-3; D possibly corresponds to TRBD1 (6 bases). The germline V gene encodes CDR1 SGHRS and CDR2 YFSETQ. The CDR3 totals 13 residues. Trimming cost V 7 bases and J 2 bases, with 11 bases left between them. CDR3 nucleotides: TGCGCCAGCGGGACATCCAACACAGATACGCAGTATTTT. This gives the protein CASGTSNTDTQYF.

The V gene is TRBV6-5, the J gene TRBJ1-1, with no clear D. The CDR3 totals 14 residues. V lost 2 bases, J lost 5 bases, and 12 bases lay in between. The germline CDR1 and CDR2 sequences are MNHEY and SVGAGI. CDR3 amino acids: CASSYAEGGTEAFF. The CDR3 DNA reads as TGTGCCAGCAGTTACGCGGAAGGCGGGACTGAAGCTTTCTTT.

The chain carries TRBV7-9 and TRBJ1-1; D gene ambiguous. V lost 0 bases to trimming and J lost 0 bases, with 2 bases between them. Germline loops: CDR1 SEHNR, CDR2 FQNEAQ (reference sequence). The CDR3 consists of 13 residues. This CDR3 reads CASSLAMNTEAFF. DNA of the CDR3: TGTGCCAGCAGCTTAGCCATGAACACTGAAGCTTTCTTT.

The chain has TRBV2 and TRBJ1-1; D unclear. The V gene's germline CDR1 is SNHLY and CDR2 FYNNEI. Trimming shortened V by 5 bases and J by 3 bases, and 4 bases separated the two germline ends. CDR3 length: 11 residues. CDR3 nucleotides: TGTGCCAGCAGTTACTACACTGAAGCTTTCTTT. This translates into CASSYYTEAFF.

This chain uses TRBV5-6 with TRBJ1-2, with 7 positions matching TRBD1. The length of the CDR3 is 15 residues. CDR1 is SGHDT and CDR2 is YYEEEE in the germline V gene. J lost 4 bases, V lost 4 bases, and 10 bases had no gene match. The CDR3 reads CASSTLDRIPYGYTF. CDR3 coding DNA: TGTGCCAGCAGCACCCTGGACAGGATCCCCTATGGCTACACCTTC.

This chain joins TRBV7-3 and TRBJ2-2; no reliable D call. From germline, CDR1 is SGHTA and CDR2 FQGTGA. V lost 2 bases to trimming and J lost 4 bases, with 8 bases between them. CDR3 length: 14 amino acids. The CDR3 DNA reads TGTGCCAGCAGCTTAGGTTCAGTCACCGGGGAGCTGTTTTTT. Protein: CASSLGSVTGELFF.

This rearrangement joins TRBV3-1 (or the pseudogene TRBV3-2) to TRBJ2-3, with TRBD2 identical over 8 bases. V dropped 1 base and J dropped 1; count of bases not matched to a gene: 10. CDR3 length: 18 residues. CDR1 and CDR2 (germline): LGHDT, YNNKEL (reference sequence). The CDR3 DNA reads as TGTGCCAGCAGCCAAGGGCGCGTTTGGCGGGGGGGCACAGATACGCAGTATTTT. As protein: CASSQGRVWRGGTDTQYF.

This clone was picked up one time. V usage is TRBV3-1 (or the pseudogene TRBV3-2) and J usage is TRBJ1-2; D may be TRBD1 (6 bases). V lost 2 bases and J 7 bases, leaving 11 bases between the germline ends. This CDR3 contains 13 residues. The germline gives CDR1 LGHDT, CDR2 YNNKEL (reference sequence). CDR3 in DNA: TGTGCCAGCAGCCAAAGGGGGGGAGGTGGCTACACCTTC. Its protein is CASSQRGGGGYTF.

This sequence joins TRBV6-4 and TRBJ2-1; D perhaps matches TRBD1 (6 bases). The germline V gene encodes CDR1 MRHNA and CDR2 SNTAGT. The V and J ends lost 3 bases and 7 bases respectively, with 13 bases between them. This CDR3 contains 14 residues. In DNA, the CDR3 is TGTGCCAGCAGTGAACAGGGCGCGCGGAATGAGCAGTTCTTC. This encodes CASSEQGARNEQFF.

The V gene is TRBV19, the J gene TRBJ1-2; TRBD1 matches 9 bases. Trimming at V came to 8 bases and at J to 4 bases, leaving 8 bases not matched to a gene. The CDR3 is 14 amino acids. Germline CDR1 reads LNHDA; CDR2 reads SQIVND (reference sequence). CDR3 loop: CASALATGGYGYTF. DNA for the CDR3: TGTGCCAGTGCCCTCGCGACAGGGGGCTATGGCTACACCTTC.

The chain employs TRBV14 and TRBJ2-1, with 9 bases matching TRBD1. V lost 4 bases, J lost 7 bases, and 8 bases stayed unmatched. The length of the CDR3 is 15 residues. CDR1 is SGHDN and CDR2 is FVKESK in the germline V gene. CDR3 loop: CASSRGQGYYNEQFF. CDR3 nucleotides: TGTGCCAGCAGCCGGGGACAGGGATATTATAATGAGCAGTTCTTC.

This chain joins TRBV4-2 and TRBJ2-4; possibly TRBD1 for D (6 bases). The CDR3 is made up of 13 amino acids. Per the germline V gene, CDR1 is LGHNA and CDR2 is YNFKEQ. V lost 4 bases to trimming and J lost 9 bases, with 13 bases between them. CDR3 coding DNA: TGTGCCAGCAGCCCCCCCAGGGGCGCCATTCAGTACTTC. Its translation is CASSPPRGAIQYF.

This clone has a single count. V usage is TRBV2 and J usage is TRBJ1-2; 7 bases line up with TRBD1. Germline V gene sequence: CDR1 SNHLY, CDR2 FYNNEI. The CDR3 loop spans 13 amino acids. V shed 3 bases and J 2 bases; nucleotides not matched to a gene: 0. The CDR3 spells CASSETGNYGYTF. CDR3 DNA sequence: TGTGCCAGCAGTGAGACAGGGAACTATGGCTACACCTTC.

The chain couples TRBV4-2 to TRBJ2-1; TRBD2 agrees at 15 bases. CDR3 length: 21 amino acids. In germline, CDR1 is LGHNA, CDR2 YNFKEQ. The V gene end was trimmed by 2 bases and the J gene end by 3 bases; junction bases not matched to a gene: 14. The CDR3 DNA sequence: TGTGCCAGCAGCCAAACTTCAGGACTAGCGGGGGGGCCTGTCTTCTACAATGAGCAGTTCTTC. It yields the protein CASSQTSGLAGGPVFYNEQFF.

V and J are TRBV27 and TRBJ1-2; D gene unclear. V was shortened by 3 bases and J by 2 bases, with 13 bases between the two germline ends. Germline V CDR1 and CDR2: MNHEY, SMNVEV (reference sequence). The CDR3 covers 15 residues. In nucleotides, the CDR3 is TGTGCCAGCAGTTTGAACGGAGATAGGAACTATGGCTACACCTTC. Amino acids: CASSLNGDRNYGYTF.

V gene TRBV30 combines with J gene TRBJ1-1; perhaps TRBD1 as D (5 bases). The CDR3 is 14 residues long. V lost 5 bases to trimming and J lost 6 bases, with 19 bases between them. Germline values: CDR1 GTSNPN, CDR2 SVGIG (reference sequence). Here the CDR3 DNA reads TGTGCCTGGCGGAAATGGACAATTGACCCTGAAGCTTTCTTT. Translated, it gives CAWRKWTIDPEAFF.